This TCR beta chain was identified during a study of OX40 agonist ivuxolimab in advanced cancers. CDR3 length: 13 amino acids. V was clipped by 2 bases and J by 3 bases, with 8 bases between them. CDR1 and CDR2 (germline): GTSNPN, SVGIG (reference sequence). Data came from immunoSEQ multiplex PCR; TCRdb stores just in-frame clones and leaves some out. The table lists under 20,000 clones, 83% of them singletons. The source is an adult with an advanced solid tumor such as melanoma, head and neck, liver or kidney cancer. The source was CD4+ or CD8+ T cells sorted from blood, collected in a trial of the OX40 agonist ivuxolimab. The chain carries TRBV30 and TRBJ1-5, with TRBD1 as a possible D gene (5 bases). In DNA form, the CDR3 reads TGTGCCTGGAGTAGACAGTCCAATCAGCCCCAGCATTTT. This gives the protein CAWSRQSNQPQHF.